Following are 28 T cell receptor beta chains from one sample sequenced in a study of blood T cell repertoires in COVID-19. Only in-frame clones appear in the TCRdb table, and some are missing; sequencing was by immunoSEQ multiplex PCR. Here the sample spans some 210,000 clones, 70% to 90% being singletons. Sequencing was performed on PBMCs or T cells enriched from blood (not recorded which). The source is a man in his forties who had recovered from COVID-19.

The chain links TRBV7-9 to TRBJ2-7; TRBD1 is a possible D gene (6 bases). This CDR3 region has 16 residues. Germline V gene lookup returns CDR1 SEHNR and CDR2 FQNEAQ (reference sequence). The ends were cut back, 5 bases at V and 7 bases at J, with 24 bases in the middle. CDR3 loop: CASSPQGSSSAREQYF. CDR3 in DNA: TGTGCCAGCAGCCCCCAGGGGTCCAGCAGCGCCCGGGAGCAGTACTTC.

The chain carries TRBV18 and TRBJ2-2, with D tentatively TRBD1 (6 bases). V lost 8 bases and J 0 bases, leaving 16 bases between the germline ends. There are 16 residues in the CDR3. Germline lookup yields CDR1 KGHSH and CDR2 LQKENI. CDR3 amino acids: CASPPRGNANTGELFF. Here the CDR3 DNA reads TGTGCCAGCCCCCCAAGGGGGAACGCGAACACCGGGGAGCTGTTTTTT.

The rearrangement joins TRBV11-2 to TRBJ2-6; TRBD1 matches 7 bases. Germline V lookup: CDR1 SGHAT, CDR2 FQNNGV. The CDR3 runs 16 residues. Trimming at V came to 2 bases and at J to 4 bases, leaving 5 bases not matched to a gene. CDR3 region: CASSLKGGPGANVLTF. In DNA form, the CDR3 reads TGTGCCAGCAGCTTAAAAGGGGGCCCCGGGGCCAACGTCCTGACTTTC.

J is TRBJ2-1 and V is TRBV10-3; TRBD2 agrees at 14 bases. The CDR3 is made up of 13 amino acids. Trimming cost V 10 bases and J 7 bases; bases outside gene matches: 3. CDR1 is ENHRY, CDR2 SYGVKD, per germline. The CDR3 nucleotides are TGTGCCACCGGACTAGCGGGAGGTAATGAGCAGTTCTTC. Translated: CATGLAGGNEQFF.

CDR3 amino acids: CASEPSGGGGDEQFF. CDR3 nucleotides: TGTGCCAGTGAACCTTCAGGGGGCGGGGGCGATGAGCAGTTCTTC. The chain uses TRBV19 and TRBJ2-1; D possibly corresponds to TRBD1 (8 bases). V was pared by 8 bases and J by 8 bases, with 22 bases between. The germline CDR1 and CDR2 sequences are LNHDA and SQIVND (reference sequence). This CDR3 region has 15 residues.

CDR3 in DNA: TGTGCCAGCAGTGACGGACTAGCGGCTAGAGAGACCCAGTACTTC. This encodes CASSDGLAARETQYF. The V and J genes are TRBV2 and TRBJ2-5; 10 bases agree with TRBD2. J was trimmed by 4 bases and V by 3 bases; bases with no gene match: 5. The CDR3 is made up of 15 amino acids. Germline V lookup: CDR1 SNHLY, CDR2 FYNNEI.

The CDR3 protein is CATSTGSQTQYF. The CDR3 nucleotides are TGTGCCACCAGTACAGGGAGCCAGACCCAGTACTTC. The chain recombines TRBV24-1 with TRBJ2-5; perhaps TRBD1 as D (6 bases). There are 12 residues in the CDR3. V lost 6 bases to trimming and J lost 6 bases, with 10 bases between them. The germline CDR1 and CDR2 sequences are KGHDR and SFDVKD.

The V call is TRBV6-2 or TRBV6-3, the J call TRBJ1-6, with 7 positions matching TRBD1. The V segment lost 2 bases and the J segment 5 bases; nucleotides outside the gene matches: 3. The germline CDR1 and CDR2 sequences are MNHEY and SVGEGT. The CDR3 sequence is 15 residues long. The DNA for the CDR3 is TGTGCCAGCAGTTACGACAGGGTGGATAATTCACCCCTCCACTTT. Translating gives CASSYDRVDNSPLHF.

The V call is TRBV28, the J call TRBJ1-2, with D possibly matching TRBD1 (6 bases). Germline V CDR1 and CDR2: MDHEN, SYDVKM. Trimming left V 7 bases short and J 4 bases short, with 13 bases between. CDR3 length: 13 amino acids. This CDR3 is CASTPRGAYGYTF. CDR3 DNA: TGTGCCAGCACCCCCCGGGGGGCCTATGGCTACACCTTC.

V is TRBV7-7 and J is TRBJ2-2, with TRBD1 matching 7 bases. Germline CDR1 is SSHAT and CDR2 is FNYEAQ (reference sequence). V was clipped by 4 bases and J by 3 bases; unmatched bases: 5. The CDR3 is made up of 15 amino acids. The CDR3 region has the DNA TGTGCCAGCAGCTCGACAGGGACCGACACCGGGGAGCTGTTTTTT. Its protein is CASSSTGTDTGELFF.

This clone was recorded once. This chain uses TRBV14 with TRBJ2-7, with a tentative D call TRBD2 (5 bases). V lost 1 base and J 9 bases, leaving 10 bases between the germline ends. Per the germline V gene, CDR1 is SGHDN and CDR2 is FVKESK. The CDR3 sequence is 12 residues long. CDR3 residues: CASSQGTAGQYF. The CDR3 bases are TGTGCCAGCAGCCAAGGGACGGCGGGGCAGTACTTC.

The CDR3 reads CASRGGGLNQPQHF. CDR3 in DNA: TGTGCCAGCAGGGGAGGGGGTCTCAATCAGCCCCAGCATTTT. The genes are TRBV6-5 and TRBJ1-5, with D perhaps matching TRBD1 (6 bases). With 6 bases removed from V and 3 bases from J, the gap between germline ends came to 12 bases. Germline assignment: CDR1 MNHEY and CDR2 SVGAGI. The CDR3 totals 14 residues.

The CDR3 coding sequence is TGTGCCAGCAGTTTAGGAGGCTATAATTCACCCCTCCACTTT. It yields the protein CASSLGGYNSPLHF. This chain joins TRBV27 and TRBJ1-6; D gene uncertain. V gave up 2 bases and J gave up 3 bases, with 5 bases separating them. CDR1 is MNHEY and CDR2 is SMNVEV in the germline V gene (reference sequence). The CDR3 length is 14 residues.

V gene TRBV24-1 combines with J gene TRBJ2-1; 8 bases fit TRBD2. The ends lost 4 bases at V and 3 bases at J; junction bases unmatched: 4. The CDR3 covers 15 residues. Germline V gene data show CDR1 as KGHDR and CDR2 as SFDVKD. In DNA, the CDR3 is TGTGCCACCAGTGAGTTAGCGGGGAGCTACAATGAGCAGTTCTTC. Amino acid sequence: CATSELAGSYNEQFF.

CDR3 residues: CASTPIRSHGYTF. CDR3 DNA sequence: TGTGCCAGCACCCCGATCAGGTCCCATGGCTACACCTTC. This chain joins TRBV12-3 or TRBV12-4 and TRBJ1-2; no firm D call. This CDR3 is 13 amino acids long. V lost 7 bases and J 6 bases, leaving 15 bases between the germline ends.

The chain carries TRBV10-3 and TRBJ1-2; 9 bases are a match to TRBD1. CDR3 length equals 16 residues. Germline V gene data show CDR1 as ENHRY and CDR2 as SYGVKD. Trimming removed 10 bases from V and 4 bases from J; junction bases left unmatched: 16. The CDR3 DNA reads TGTGCCACCTTCCAAGGACAGGGGATTTCGTTCTATGGCTACACCTTC. This sequence encodes CATFQGQGISFYGYTF.

This clone was counted once. The chain combines TRBV6-5 with TRBJ1-1; D may be TRBD1 (5 bases). CDR3 length: 15 residues. V lost 6 bases, J lost 5 bases, and 19 bases lay in between. Germline V gives CDR1 MNHEY, CDR2 SVGAGI. CDR3: CASSKWDSSGTEAFF. As DNA, the CDR3 is TGTGCCAGCAGCAAGTGGGACTCCTCGGGGACTGAAGCTTTCTTT.

The chain joins TRBV19 to TRBJ2-6; TRBD1 aligns across 7 bases. The length of the CDR3 is 18 residues. V dropped 3 bases and J dropped 0; count of bases not matched to a gene: 8. CDR1 and CDR2 (germline): LNHDA, SQIVND (reference sequence). CDR3 coding DNA: TGTGCCAGTAGTATTGAACAGGGGACCGGCTCTGGGGCCAACGTCCTGACTTTC. Its translation: CASSIEQGTGSGANVLTF.

The chain carries TRBV24-1 and TRBJ2-4; TRBD1 matches at 7 bases. Germline V gives CDR1 KGHDR, CDR2 SFDVKD. With 3 bases clipped from V and 3 bases from J, the junction kept 10 bases outside the gene matches. CDR3 length: 17 residues. The CDR3 DNA reads TGTGCCACCAGTGATCCCACAGGGGACGGGAACAAAAACATTCAGTACTTC. Amino acids: CATSDPTGDGNKNIQYF.

The chain employs TRBV15 and TRBJ2-7, with a tentative D call TRBD1 (5 bases). Trimming pared 3 bases from V and 5 bases from J, leaving 14 bases between. Looked up from germline, CDR1 is LNHNV and CDR2 is YYDKDF (reference sequence). CDR3 size: 14 residues. The CDR3 DNA reads TGTGCCACCAGCAGGATGCAGGGATTCCACGAGCAGTACTTC. Protein product: CATSRMQGFHEQYF. The full variable domain, in which reference TRBV15 and TRBJ2-7 provide the parts outside the CDR3, is DAMVIQNPRYQVTQFGKPVTLSCSQTLNHNVMYWYQQKSSQAPKLLFHYYDKDFNNEADTPDNFQSRRPNTSFCFLDIRSPGLGDTAMYLCATSRMQGFHEQYFGPGTRLTVT.

This clone came up a few times. This chain links TRBV2 with TRBJ1-2; 8 nucleotides agree with TRBD1. The germline V gene encodes CDR1 SNHLY and CDR2 FYNNEI. The CDR3 consists of 13 residues. With 5 bases clipped from V and 7 bases from J, the junction kept 6 bases outside the gene matches. The DNA of the CDR3 is TGTGCCAGCAGTCTGACAGGGGTTGGTGGCTACACCTTC. Its protein product is CASSLTGVGGYTF.

The chain joins TRBV5-1 to TRBJ2-5, with TRBD2 as a possible D gene (7 bases). Germline V CDR1 and CDR2: SGHRS, YFSETQ. Trimming stripped 8 bases from V and 0 bases from J, with 17 bases between. This CDR3 is built from 15 residues. The CDR3 spells CASTRRGGNQETQYF. DNA of the CDR3: TGCGCCAGTACGAGAAGGGGGGGTAACCAAGAGACCCAGTACTTC.

The V call is TRBV29-1, the J call TRBJ1-2, with TRBD1 matching over 7 bases. The length of the CDR3 is 14 residues. Germline V gene data show CDR1 as SQVTM and CDR2 as ANQGSEA. With 8 bases clipped from V and 7 bases from J, the junction kept 16 bases outside the gene matches. The CDR3 DNA reads as TGCAGCACTACCCGCCAGGGGGACATGGGTGGCTACACCTTC. It specifies CSTTRQGDMGGYTF.

A note on this clone: The same CDR3 also results from other DNA sequences found in this sample. J is TRBJ2-7 and V is TRBV4-1; tentatively, D is TRBD2 (5 bases). CDR1 MGHRA and CDR2 YSYEKL come from the germline V gene. The V end lost 0 bases, the J end lost 5 bases, and 11 bases lay between the germline ends. This CDR3 has 14 amino acids. This CDR3 is CASSQEGTRNEQYF. CDR3 sequence (DNA): TGCGCCAGCAGCCAAGAGGGTACTAGGAACGAGCAGTACTTC.

The chain employs TRBV30 and TRBJ2-1, with D possibly matching TRBD1 (6 bases). This CDR3 has 15 residues. CDR1 GTSNPN and CDR2 SVGIG come from the germline V gene (reference sequence). Trimming cost V 6 bases and J 7 bases, with 22 bases left between them. The CDR3 nucleotides are TGTGCCTGTACGAAGGGGTTGGGGGCACTAAATGAGCAGTTCTTC. Protein product: CACTKGLGALNEQFF.

The V gene is TRBV11-2, the J gene TRBJ1-1, with unresolved D. CDR3 length equals 17 residues. Germline V gene sequence: CDR1 SGHAT, CDR2 FQNNGV. Trimming took off 5 bases at V and 1 base at J, with 20 bases between the two ends. DNA for the CDR3: TGTGCCAGCAGCCCTTCGGGAAGGCGTCCGACGAACACTGAAGCTTTCTTT. This sequence encodes CASSPSGRRPTNTEAFF.

J is TRBJ1-6 and V is TRBV5-1, with D possibly TRBD1 on 5 matching bases. CDR1 and CDR2 (germline): SGHRS, YFSETQ. V was pared by 2 bases and J by 9 bases, with 18 bases between. The CDR3 contains 16 residues. The CDR3 DNA sequence: TGCGCCAGCAGCTTCGACAGTCCGGCGGGGGGTTCACCCCTCCACTTT. It translates to CASSFDSPAGGSPLHF. Supplemented by reference TRBV5-1 and TRBJ1-6, the full variable domain reads KAGVTQTPRYLIKTRGQQVTLSCSPISGHRSVSWYQQTPGQGLQFLFEYFSETQRNKGNFPGRFSGRQFSNSRSEMNVSTLELGDSALYLCASSFDSPAGGSPLHFGNGTRLTVT.

This clone was picked up a small number of times. This chain uses TRBV4-2 with TRBJ2-3; 9 bases line up with TRBD2. The germline CDR1 and CDR2 sequences are LGHNA and YNFKEQ. The length of the CDR3 is 14 residues. Trimming at V came to 2 bases and at J to 3 bases, leaving 0 bases not matched to a gene. The CDR3 nucleotides are TGTGCCAGCAGCCAAAGCGGGAGGACAGATACGCAGTATTTT. This sequence encodes CASSQSGRTDTQYF.